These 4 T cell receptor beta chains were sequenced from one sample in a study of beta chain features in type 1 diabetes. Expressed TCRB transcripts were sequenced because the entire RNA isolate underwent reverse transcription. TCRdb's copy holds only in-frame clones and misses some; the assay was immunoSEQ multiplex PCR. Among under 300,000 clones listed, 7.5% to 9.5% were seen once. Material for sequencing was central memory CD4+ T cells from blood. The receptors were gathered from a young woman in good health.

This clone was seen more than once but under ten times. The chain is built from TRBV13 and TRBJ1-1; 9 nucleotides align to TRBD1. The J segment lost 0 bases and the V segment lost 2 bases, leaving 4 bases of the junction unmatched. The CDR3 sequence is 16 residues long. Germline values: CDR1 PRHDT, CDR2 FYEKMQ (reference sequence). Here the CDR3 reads CASSLRGQGLNTEAFF. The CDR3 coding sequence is TGTGCCAGCAGCTTACGGGGACAGGGACTGAACACTGAAGCTTTCTTT.

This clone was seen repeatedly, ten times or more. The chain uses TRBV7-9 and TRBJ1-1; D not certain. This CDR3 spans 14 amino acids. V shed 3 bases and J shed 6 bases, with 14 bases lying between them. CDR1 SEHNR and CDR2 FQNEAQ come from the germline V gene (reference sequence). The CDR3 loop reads CASSFGEDRAEAFF. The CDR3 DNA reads TGTGCCAGCAGCTTCGGGGAGGACCGGGCTGAAGCTTTCTTT.

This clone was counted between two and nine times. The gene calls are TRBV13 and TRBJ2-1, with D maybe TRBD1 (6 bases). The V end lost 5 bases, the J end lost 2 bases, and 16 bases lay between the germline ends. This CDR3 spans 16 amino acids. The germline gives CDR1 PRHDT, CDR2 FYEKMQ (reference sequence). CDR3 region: CASSTRRQVPYNEQFF. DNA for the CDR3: TGTGCCAGCAGCACACGAAGACAGGTCCCCTACAATGAGCAGTTCTTC.

CDR3 residues: CAISVEGGFQPQHF. As DNA, the CDR3 is TGTGCCATCAGTGTCGAAGGGGGCTTTCAGCCCCAGCATTTT. The chain links TRBV10-3 to TRBJ1-5; 7 nucleotides match TRBD1. Germline V gene data show CDR1 as ENHRY and CDR2 as SYGVKD. The CDR3 is made up of 14 amino acids. V lost 4 bases to trimming and J lost 6 bases; unmatched junction nucleotides: 6.